This is a list of T cell receptor beta chains from one sample in a study of PD-L1 blockade in urothelial cancer. This table comes from immunoSEQ multiplex PCR, and its TCRdb copy is limited to in-frame clones, with some not included. The sample has some 28,000 clones; approximately 79% are singletons. The sample here was PBMCs, taken around atezolizumab (anti-PD-L1) treatment. These receptors were obtained from a man over 45 with urothelial cancer. Each CDR3 is given with its conserved first and last residue. The D gene is left open where the match is weak. The size of a clone is reported for some rows only, either as once, few or many, or as a class for expanded clones.

>TRBJ1-1|TRBV4-1|few|TRBD1
TGCGCCAGCAGCCAAGACTCGTATCAGGGGGCAACTGAAGCTTTCTTT
CASSQDSYQGATEAFF
>TRBJ2-3|TRBV25-1|few|NA
TGTGCCAGCAGTTTCTCAGCGGGTCTAAGCACAGATACGCAGTATTTT
CASSFSAGLSTDTQYF
>TRBJ2-1|TRBV9|NA|TRBD2
TGTGCCAGCAGCTCCTATAGCGGGATCGGGGGATACAATGAGCAGTTCTTC
CASSSYSGIGGYNEQFF
>TRBJ1-1|TRBV19|NA|NA
TGTGCCAGTAGTACTCCCCGCAGGATCACTGAAGCTTTCTTT
CASSTPRRITEAFF
>TRBJ1-2|TRBV6-5|NA|NA
TGTGCCAGCAGCCCAGGGGCTGGCTACACCTTC
CASSPGAGYTF
>TRBJ1-2|TRBV7-2|NA|NA
TGTGCCAGCAGGAGACCGGGACTTACTAACTATGGCTACACCTTC
CASRRPGLTNYGYTF
>TRBJ1-5|TRBV15|NA|NA
NA
CATSILGQGSVQPQHF
>TRBJ2-1|TRBV4-1|NA|TRBD1
TGCGCCAGCAGCCAAGAAGGGGGCCTAAGCCTTCGCGGCTACAATGAGCAGTTCTTC
CASSQEGGLSLRGYNEQFF
>TRBJ2-3|TRBV7-2|NA|NA
TGTGCCAGCACCAAACGCGGGGATACGCAGTATTTT
CASTKRGDTQYF
>TRBJ2-5|TRBV11-2|NA|TRBD2
TGTGCCACAAAGACTAGCGGGGGGGCGGGGACCCAGTACTTC
CATKTSGGAGTQYF
>TRBJ1-5|TRBV27|NA|NA
TGTGCCAGCAGTTTAACTATCAGTCAGCCCCAGCATTTT
CASSLTISQPQHF
>TRBJ1-2|TRBV4-1|NA|NA
TGCGCCAGCAGCCCCCGACAGTACTTGCTTATGGGCTACACCTTC
CASSPRQYLLMGYTF
>TRBJ1-6|TRBV5-6|NA|NA
TGTGCCAGCAGCATGACAGCCTATAATTCACCCCTCCACTTT
CASSMTAYNSPLHF
>TRBJ1-3|TRBV5-4|NA|NA
TGTGCCAGCAGTCCATCGGACAGCTCTGGAAACACCATATATTTT
CASSPSDSSGNTIYF
>TRBJ2-1|TRBV7-9|NA|NA
TGTGCCAGCCTCTTCGGATGGGGGGGCCGGAATGAGCAGTTCTTC
CASLFGWGGRNEQFF
>TRBJ2-7|TRBV9|NA|TRBD2
TGTGCCAGCAGCGCCAGCGGGGGGACTGGGGTGGGTTACGAGCAGTACTTC
CASSASGGTGVGYEQYF
>TRBJ1-4|TRBV28|NA|TRBD1
TGTGCCAGCACCTTCGACAGGGTTGGAACTAATGAAAAACTGTTTTTT
CASTFDRVGTNEKLFF
>TRBJ2-5|TRBV5-1|NA|NA
TGCGCCAGCAGCTTGCAGGGCAGGTACCAAGAGACCCAGTACTTC
CASSLQGRYQETQYF
>TRBJ1-4|TRBV9|NA|NA
TGTGCCAGCAGCGTTTGGGGGGGATCTGTGAAACTGTTTTTT
CASSVWGGSVKLFF
>TRBJ1-5|TRBV15|NA|NA
TGTGCCACCAGTCCCGGGGACATAGGCAATCAGCCCCAGCATTTT
CATSPGDIGNQPQHF
>TRBJ1-3|TRBV2|NA|TRBD1
TGTGCCAGCAGCGGCGGGACAGGGGGCGGAGGAAACACCATATATTTT
CASSGGTGGGGNTIYF
>TRBJ2-1|TRBV5-1|NA|TRBD2
TGCGCCAGCAGCATTAGCGGGAGGAGTGACAATGAGCAGTTCTTC
CASSISGRSDNEQFF